The TCR beta chain described here comes from a study of cytomegalovirus exposure and HLA in healthy donors. The PCR was carried out with 60 Vbeta primers and 13 Jbeta primers. In the study's own analysis: Later work found tens of millions of unique TCR beta chains, with 9.5 million to 14 million shared. Sequencing used immunoSEQ multiplex PCR; TCRdb keeps in-frame clones, though not all of them. That table gives V, J and clone size, and the DNA gave D and trimming. Of around 140,000 clones in the sample, approximately 77% are singletons; the top ten hold 1.3% to 1.5%. Points from the study as a whole: Earlier results showed most TCR beta V segments being productive about 87% or about 30% of the time.

Donors consisted of healthy bone marrow donors. Regarding this clone: Its antigen is not known.

The CDR3 consists of 13 residues. The trim removed 5 bases at V and 7 bases at J, leaving 5 bases unmatched. Germline lookup yields CDR1 SGHVS and CDR2 FQNEAQ. The sequence was obtained from a woman aged 40 to 50 in good health and CMV-seronegative. The source material was PBMCs. The chain uses TRBV7-8 and TRBJ2-7; 10 bases fit TRBD1. In DNA form, the CDR3 reads TGTGCCAGCAGCGGGGGGACAGGGGATGAGCAGTACTTC. This encodes CASSGGTGDEQYF.